The 28 T cell receptor beta chains presented below share a single source sample, sequenced in a study of radiation and T cells in renal cell carcinoma. The data were produced by immunoSEQ multiplex PCR, yet TCRdb's version contains in-frame clones alone and is incomplete. The table lists about 88,000 clones, less than 90% of them singletons. Time point defined: baseline pretreatment blood. Treatment defined: 15 Gy SBRT to primary tumor, nephrectomy 4 weeks later. Sequences were derived from blood, sampled from a patient whose treatment included radiotherapy and nephrectomy. These receptors came from a man aged 50 to 60 with renal cell carcinoma.

The chain is built from TRBV5-4 and TRBJ1-2; no firm D call. The V end lost 7 bases, the J end lost 3 bases, and 19 bases lay between the germline ends. CDR1 and CDR2 (germline): SGHNT, YYREEE (reference sequence). The CDR3 runs to 15 residues. CDR3 residues: CASALGSTRDYGYTF. CDR3 coding DNA: TGTGCCAGCGCCTTGGGGTCGACGAGGGACTATGGCTACACCTTC.

V gene TRBV5-6 combines with J gene TRBJ2-3; TRBD2 agrees at 8 bases. CDR1 and CDR2 (germline): SGHDT, YYEEEE. The CDR3 totals 14 residues. V shed 1 base and J 7 bases; nucleotides not matched to a gene: 5. The CDR3 loop reads CASSLSSGGYTQYF. The DNA for the CDR3 is TGTGCCAGCAGCTTGTCGAGCGGGGGTTATACGCAGTATTTT.

The rearrangement links TRBV19 to TRBJ2-3; 9 nucleotides match TRBD2. The germline CDR1 and CDR2 sequences are LNHDA and SQIVND (reference sequence). V lost 6 bases, J lost 1 base, and 2 bases stayed unmatched. The CDR3 contains 14 residues. CDR3 region: CASRKREGTDTQYF. CDR3 DNA: TGTGCCAGTAGAAAGCGGGAGGGCACAGATACGCAGTATTTT.

This clone was counted a single time. The chain recombines TRBV11-1 with TRBJ2-7; 10 bases agree with TRBD2. The V gene end was trimmed by 1 base and the J gene end by 6 bases; junction bases not matched to a gene: 6. Germline loops: CDR1 SGHAT, CDR2 FQDESV (reference sequence). The CDR3 totals 15 residues. Written as DNA, the CDR3 is TGTGCCAGCAGCTTAGACCTAGCGGGGGTAGGCGAGCAGTACTTC. It codes for CASSLDLAGVGEQYF.

J is TRBJ1-2 and V is TRBV5-1, with D tentatively TRBD1 (6 bases). This CDR3 contains 16 residues. The germline V gene encodes CDR1 SGHRS and CDR2 YFSETQ. The germline V and J ends were trimmed by 2 bases and 2 bases, with 16 bases remaining between them. The CDR3 here is CASSFRQVGVNYGYTF. CDR3 nucleotides: TGCGCCAGCAGCTTTCGACAGGTTGGCGTAAACTATGGCTACACCTTC. Complete variable domain (other parts from reference TRBV5-1 and TRBJ1-2): KAGVTQTPRYLIKTRGQQVTLSCSPISGHRSVSWYQQTPGQGLQFLFEYFSETQRNKGNFPGRFSGRQFSNSRSEMNVSTLELGDSALYLCASSFRQVGVNYGYTFGSGTRLTVV.

V gene TRBV19 combines with J gene TRBJ1-1, with D unresolved. Germline CDR1 LNHDA, CDR2 SQIVND (reference sequence). This CDR3 has 14 residues. With 7 bases removed from V and 0 bases from J, the gap between germline ends came to 12 bases. CDR3 sequence: CASNRRNMNTEAFF. In DNA form, the CDR3 reads TGTGCCAGTAACCGGCGGAACATGAACACTGAAGCTTTCTTT.

This clone has just a few counts. The chain recombines TRBV10-1 with TRBJ1-6, with unresolved D. V was pared by 7 bases and J by 9 bases, with 13 bases between. Germline CDR1 reads WNHNN; CDR2 reads SYGVQD (reference sequence). CDR3 length equals 13 residues. The CDR3 loop is CASNPSRISPLHF. Here the CDR3 DNA reads TGCGCCAGCAATCCCAGTCGGATTTCACCCCTCCACTTT.

The chain carries TRBV29-1 and TRBJ2-5; D uncertain. Trimming shortened V by 6 bases and J by 6 bases, and 20 bases separated the two germline ends. This CDR3 contains 14 residues. Germline V gene sequence: CDR1 SQVTM, CDR2 ANQGSEA. The CDR3: CSVAVLSEGKTQYF. The CDR3 nucleotides are TGCAGCGTCGCGGTCCTCTCTGAAGGGAAGACCCAGTACTTC.

CDR3 amino acids: CASSPQTGGAGISDTEAFF. The CDR3 coding sequence is TGCGCCAGCAGCCCCCAAACGGGTGGCGCAGGTATTTCTGACACTGAAGCTTTCTTT. The chain combines TRBV4-1 with TRBJ1-1, with D unclear. This CDR3 region has 19 residues. The V gene's germline CDR1 is MGHRA and CDR2 YSYEKL. The V and J ends lost 4 bases and 3 bases respectively, with 27 bases between them.

This chain joins TRBV2 and TRBJ1-2; D call uncertain. The CDR3 is 12 amino acids. Germline loops: CDR1 SNHLY, CDR2 FYNNEI. V lost 4 bases and J lost 4, with 7 bases in between. CDR3 coding DNA: TGTGCCAGCAGTGTTGATCTCTATGGCTACACCTTC. Its translation is CASSVDLYGYTF. The variable domain in full, completed from reference TRBV2 and TRBJ1-2, reads EPEVTQTPSHQVTQMGQEVILRCVPISNHLYFYWYRQILGQKVEFLVSFYNNEISEKSEIFDDQFSVERPDGSNFTLKIRSTKLEDSAMYFCASSVDLYGYTFGSGTRLTVV.

The sample holds one count of this clone. This chain joins TRBV5-4 and TRBJ1-4; TRBD1 aligns across 7 bases. J was trimmed by 8 bases and V by 4 bases; bases with no gene match: 11. Germline V gives CDR1 SGHNT, CDR2 YYREEE (reference sequence). This CDR3 comprises 15 residues. DNA of the CDR3: TGTGCCAGCAGCGCCAAACGGGACAGCTCCGAAAAACTGTTTTTT. This encodes CASSAKRDSSEKLFF.

This chain joins TRBV18 and TRBJ2-3; 7 nucleotides agree with TRBD1. CDR3 length: 15 amino acids. In germline, CDR1 is KGHSH, CDR2 LQKENI. Trimming cost V 2 bases and J 3 bases; bases outside gene matches: 5. The CDR3 DNA sequence: TGTGCCAGCTCACCATCGACAGGGAAGACAGATACGCAGTATTTT. Its translation is CASSPSTGKTDTQYF.

This clone was seen only once. The chain recombines TRBV5-6 with TRBJ2-1; D not resolved. Per the germline V gene, CDR1 is SGHDT and CDR2 is YYEEEE. V gave up 1 base and J gave up 5 bases, with 4 bases separating them. The CDR3 is 12 residues long. The CDR3 coding sequence is TGTGCCAGCAGCTTGAGGGACAATGAGCAGTTCTTC. Protein: CASSLRDNEQFF. Filled out from reference TRBV5-6 and TRBJ2-1, the complete variable domain reads DAGVTQSPTHLIKTRGQQVTLRCSPKSGHDTVSWYQQALGQGPQFIFQYYEEEERQRGNFPDRFSGHQFPNYSSELNVNALLLGDSALYLCASSLRDNEQFFGPGTRLTVL.

The V call is TRBV4-2, the J call TRBJ1-1; weak D call: TRBD1 (6 bases). The V end was cut by 0 bases, the J end by 5 bases, with 16 bases between. CDR3 size: 16 residues. CDR1 is LGHNA and CDR2 is YNFKEQ in the germline V gene. CDR3 loop: CASSQDRWQGITEAFF. The DNA of the CDR3 is TGTGCCAGCAGCCAAGATAGGTGGCAGGGGATTACTGAAGCTTTCTTT.

This clone was detected once. The chain couples TRBV27 to TRBJ1-2; 9 positions agree with TRBD1. The V gene end was trimmed by 8 bases and the J gene end by 7 bases; junction bases not matched to a gene: 5. Germline V CDR1 and CDR2: MNHEY, SMNVEV (reference sequence). The CDR3 has 12 amino acids. CDR3 amino acids: CASRTGAGGYTF. CDR3 DNA sequence: TGTGCCAGCCGGACAGGGGCGGGTGGCTACACCTTC.

V is TRBV5-1 and J is TRBJ1-2, with D perhaps TRBD1 (5 bases). Germline V gives CDR1 SGHRS, CDR2 YFSETQ. V shed 2 bases and J shed 4 bases, with 9 bases lying between them. This CDR3 comprises 13 residues. CDR3 loop: CASSFDSTYGYTF. The CDR3 nucleotides are TGCGCCAGCAGCTTTGACAGCACCTATGGCTACACCTTC.

CDR3 coding DNA: TGTGCCAGCAGCTTACAGGGGGAGCCCGGCGAGACCCAGTACTTC. Amino acids: CASSLQGEPGETQYF. The chain has TRBV7-3 and TRBJ2-5, with 7 bases matching TRBD1. The CDR3 has 15 residues. Trimming at V came to 2 bases and at J to 5 bases, leaving 8 bases not matched to a gene. Germline CDR1 is SGHTA and CDR2 is FQGTGA.

The genes are TRBV9 and TRBJ1-2, with 9 bases aligning to TRBD1. Germline V CDR1 and CDR2: SGDLS, YYNGEE. This CDR3 contains 15 residues. V trimming: 4 bases; J trimming: 2 bases; junction bases outside the gene matches: 6. DNA for the CDR3: TGTGCCAGCAGCCTGGGGGACAGGGCCAACTATGGCTACACCTTC. Amino acid sequence: CASSLGDRANYGYTF.

This sequence joins TRBV11-1 and TRBJ2-1; a weak D match, TRBD2 (5 bases). CDR3 length: 18 residues. CDR1 is SGHAT and CDR2 is FQDESV in the germline V gene (reference sequence). With 5 bases removed from V and 4 bases from J, the gap between germline ends came to 24 bases. The CDR3 region is CASSPTPGSLPDYNEQFF. CDR3 nucleotides: TGTGCCAGCAGCCCAACACCGGGGTCCCTCCCTGATTACAATGAGCAGTTCTTC.

This clone appeared a single time. The rearrangement joins TRBV27 to TRBJ2-5, with TRBD2 identical over 15 bases. Germline trimming cut 6 bases from V and 4 bases from J; bases unmatched to any gene: 6. The CDR3 loop spans 16 amino acids. Germline-derived CDR1 and CDR2 are MNHEY and SMNVEV (reference sequence). In DNA, the CDR3 is TGTGCCAGCAGCAAAGGACTAGCGGGAGGGGCAGAGACCCAGTACTTC. It codes for CASSKGLAGGAETQYF.

The chain links TRBV5-1 to TRBJ1-6; D remains ambiguous. The CDR3 is 15 residues long. Trimming pared 2 bases from V and 10 bases from J, leaving 16 bases between. The V gene's germline CDR1 is SGHRS and CDR2 YFSETQ. The CDR3 spells CASSLTSGFQSPLHF. Written as DNA, the CDR3 is TGCGCCAGCAGCTTAACCTCAGGCTTTCAATCACCCCTCCACTTT.

The gene calls are TRBV6-5 and TRBJ2-5; the match to TRBD2 covers 8 bases. V was pared by 4 bases and J by 7 bases, with 8 bases of the junction left unmatched. The V gene's germline CDR1 is MNHEY and CDR2 SVGAGI. The CDR3 spans 14 residues. This CDR3 is CASSLLGLAGTQYF. In DNA form, the CDR3 reads TGTGCCAGCAGTTTGCTTGGACTAGCAGGGACCCAGTACTTC.

There are a few counts of this clone. V usage is TRBV6-6 and J usage is TRBJ2-5; 7 nucleotides agree with TRBD2. The CDR3 is 16 amino acids. Germline lookup yields CDR1 MNHNY and CDR2 SVGAGI (reference sequence). V was pared by 0 bases and J by 4 bases, with 8 bases of the junction left unmatched. The CDR3 DNA reads TGTGCCAGCAGTTACTCGGGCGGGAGTGGTGTAGAGACCCAGTACTTC. Protein product: CASSYSGGSGVETQYF.

CDR3 coding DNA: TGTGCCAGCAGCTTGGGAGTGGGAGTAAGCACAGATACGCAGTATTTT. It codes for CASSLGVGVSTDTQYF. This rearrangement joins TRBV5-8 to TRBJ2-3, with TRBD2 as a possible D gene (5 bases). Germline V gene data show CDR1 as SGHTS and CDR2 as YDEGEE. CDR3 length equals 16 residues. V shed 0 bases and J shed 0 bases, with 11 bases lying between them.

This clone was picked up one time. This sequence joins TRBV4-2 and TRBJ2-1; D may be TRBD2 (6 bases). This CDR3 has 15 residues. Trimming left V 0 bases short and J 7 bases short, with 13 bases between. In germline, CDR1 is LGHNA, CDR2 YNFKEQ. The CDR3 loop is CASSQDLADGNEQFF. DNA for the CDR3: TGTGCCAGCAGCCAAGATTTAGCGGACGGGAATGAGCAGTTCTTC.

The chain combines TRBV7-6 with TRBJ2-7; D is undetermined. This CDR3 has 13 amino acids. Per the germline V gene, CDR1 is SGHVS and CDR2 is FNYEAQ. Trimming shortened V by 1 base and J by 0 bases, and 4 bases separated the two germline ends. The CDR3 loop reads CASSLDGSYEQYF. For the CDR3, the DNA is TGTGCCAGCAGCTTAGATGGCTCCTACGAGCAGTACTTC.

V is TRBV19 and J is TRBJ2-1, with a tentative D call TRBD2 (7 bases). The germline CDR1 and CDR2 sequences are LNHDA and SQIVND (reference sequence). This CDR3 is built from 12 residues. V gave up 6 bases and J gave up 8 bases, with 11 bases separating them. CDR3: CASRQGGDEQFF. CDR3 in DNA: TGTGCCAGTAGACAAGGGGGGGATGAGCAGTTCTTC.

A word on this clone: Other DNA variants within this sample encode the same CDR3. The genes are TRBV7-2 and TRBJ2-1; no clear D. Germline V gene sequence: CDR1 SGHTA, CDR2 FQGNSA. The V end lost 6 bases, the J end lost 4 bases, and 10 bases lay between the germline ends. The CDR3 loop spans 13 amino acids. Here the CDR3 DNA reads TGTGCCAGCAGTCCGTATTTTTACAATGAGCAGTTCTTC. Protein sequence: CASSPYFYNEQFF.